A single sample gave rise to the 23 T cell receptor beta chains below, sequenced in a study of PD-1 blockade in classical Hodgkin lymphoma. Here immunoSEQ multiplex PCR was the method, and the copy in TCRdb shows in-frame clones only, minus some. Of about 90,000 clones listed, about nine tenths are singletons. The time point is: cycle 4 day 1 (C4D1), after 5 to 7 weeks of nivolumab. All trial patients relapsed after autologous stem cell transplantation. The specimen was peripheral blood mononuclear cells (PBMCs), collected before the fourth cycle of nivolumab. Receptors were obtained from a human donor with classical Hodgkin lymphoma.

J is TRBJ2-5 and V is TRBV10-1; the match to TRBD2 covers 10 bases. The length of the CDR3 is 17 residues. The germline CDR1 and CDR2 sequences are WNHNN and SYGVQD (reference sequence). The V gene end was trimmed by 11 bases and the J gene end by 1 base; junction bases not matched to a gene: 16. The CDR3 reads CAGQERGTSVSQETQYF. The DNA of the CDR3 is TGCGCCGGACAAGAGCGAGGGACTAGCGTCTCCCAAGAGACCCAGTACTTC.

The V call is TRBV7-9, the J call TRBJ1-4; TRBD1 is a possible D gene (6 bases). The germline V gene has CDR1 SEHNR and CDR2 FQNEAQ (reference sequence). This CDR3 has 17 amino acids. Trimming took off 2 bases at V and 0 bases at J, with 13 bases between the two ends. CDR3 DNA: TGTGCCAGCAGCTTATGGACAGAACCTCCAACTAATGAAAAACTGTTTTTT. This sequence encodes CASSLWTEPPTNEKLFF.

The CDR3 protein is CSASHREGTEAFF. The CDR3 bases are TGCAGCGCTTCACACAGGGAGGGGACTGAAGCTTTCTTT. V gene TRBV29-1 combines with J gene TRBJ1-1; D is perhaps TRBD1 (6 bases). Germline V CDR1 and CDR2: SQVTM, ANQGSEA. V lost 7 bases, J lost 5 bases, and 17 bases lay in between. This CDR3 region has 13 residues.

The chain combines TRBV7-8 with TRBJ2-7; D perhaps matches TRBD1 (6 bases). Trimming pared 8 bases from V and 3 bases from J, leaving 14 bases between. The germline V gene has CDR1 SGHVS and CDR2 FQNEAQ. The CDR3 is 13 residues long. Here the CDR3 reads CASGLGASYEQYF. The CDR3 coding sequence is TGTGCCAGCGGCCTGGGGGCAAGCTACGAGCAGTACTTC. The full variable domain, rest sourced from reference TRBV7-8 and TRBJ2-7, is GAGVSQSPRYKVAKRGQDVALRCDPISGHVSLFWYQQALGQGPEFLTYFQNEAQLDKSGLPSDRFFAERPEGSVSTLKIQRTQQEDSAVYLCASGLGASYEQYFGPGTRLTVT.

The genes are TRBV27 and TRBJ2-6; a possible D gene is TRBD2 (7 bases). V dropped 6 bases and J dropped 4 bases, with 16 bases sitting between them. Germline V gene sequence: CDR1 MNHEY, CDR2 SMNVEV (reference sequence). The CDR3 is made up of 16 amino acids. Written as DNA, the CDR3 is TGTGCCAGCAGCCGGGGGGCGGGGTACGGGGCCAACGTCCTGACTTTC. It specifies CASSRGAGYGANVLTF.

The CDR3 loop reads CASSHLDRGSYGYTF. The CDR3 nucleotides are TGTGCCAGCAGCCACTTGGACAGGGGATCCTATGGCTACACCTTC. The chain couples TRBV5-8 to TRBJ1-2, with 9 bases aligning to TRBD1. The ends lost 4 bases at V and 4 bases at J; junction bases unmatched: 8. Germline-derived CDR1 and CDR2 are SGHTS and YDEGEE. This CDR3 is built from 15 residues.

In DNA, the CDR3 is TGTGCCACACATCGGGGGGAGAGCGATACGCAGTATTTT. It codes for CATHRGESDTQYF. The chain links TRBV6-5 to TRBJ2-3, with 7 nucleotides matching TRBD2. J gave up 6 bases and V 10 bases, and 10 bases lay outside the gene matches. The CDR3 totals 13 residues. CDR1 is MNHEY, CDR2 SVGAGI, per germline.

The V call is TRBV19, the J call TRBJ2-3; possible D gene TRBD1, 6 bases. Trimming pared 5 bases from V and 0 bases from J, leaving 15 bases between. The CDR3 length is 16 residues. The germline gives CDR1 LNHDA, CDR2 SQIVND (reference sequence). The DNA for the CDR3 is TGTGCCAGTAGTTCTCCGGGACACCCTAGCACAGATACGCAGTATTTT. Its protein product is CASSSPGHPSTDTQYF.

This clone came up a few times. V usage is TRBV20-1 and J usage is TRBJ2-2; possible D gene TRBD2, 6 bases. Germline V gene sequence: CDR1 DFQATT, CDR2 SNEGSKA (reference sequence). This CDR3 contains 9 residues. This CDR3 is CTGGGELFF. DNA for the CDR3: TGCACCGGGGGCGGGGAGCTGTTTTTT.

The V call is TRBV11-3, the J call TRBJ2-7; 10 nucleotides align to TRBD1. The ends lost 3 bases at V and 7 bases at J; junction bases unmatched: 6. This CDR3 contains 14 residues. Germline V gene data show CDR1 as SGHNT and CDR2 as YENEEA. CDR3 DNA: TGTGCCAGCAGCTTGGGACAGGGGATCGGGGAGCAGTACTTC. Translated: CASSLGQGIGEQYF.

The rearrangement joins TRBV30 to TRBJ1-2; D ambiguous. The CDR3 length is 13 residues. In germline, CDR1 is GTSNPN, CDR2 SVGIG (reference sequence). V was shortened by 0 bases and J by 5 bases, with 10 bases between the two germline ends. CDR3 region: CAWSVGPLYGYTF. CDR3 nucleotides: TGTGCCTGGAGTGTAGGACCGTTATATGGCTACACCTTC.

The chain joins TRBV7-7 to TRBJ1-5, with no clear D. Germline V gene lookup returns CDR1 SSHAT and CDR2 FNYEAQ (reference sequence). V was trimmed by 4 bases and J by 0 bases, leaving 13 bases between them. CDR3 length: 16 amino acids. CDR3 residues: CASSYSLASSNQPQHF. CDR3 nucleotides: TGTGCCAGCAGCTACTCCCTTGCGAGTAGCAATCAGCCCCAGCATTTT. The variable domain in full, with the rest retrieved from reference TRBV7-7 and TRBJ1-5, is GAGVSQSPRYKVTKRGQDVTLRCDPISSHATLYWYQQALGQGPEFLTYFNYEAQPDKSGLPSDRFSAERPEGSISTLTIQRTEQRDSAMYRCASSYSLASSNQPQHFGDGTRLSIL.

CDR3 amino acids: CAWRPGWQDAFF. The CDR3 DNA follows: TGTGCCTGGAGGCCAGGATGGCAGGACGCTTTCTTT. The chain uses TRBV30 and TRBJ1-1; D is unresolved. Germline V gene sequence: CDR1 GTSNPN, CDR2 SVGIG (reference sequence). CDR3 size: 12 residues. V was pared by 3 bases and J by 11 bases, with 16 bases between.

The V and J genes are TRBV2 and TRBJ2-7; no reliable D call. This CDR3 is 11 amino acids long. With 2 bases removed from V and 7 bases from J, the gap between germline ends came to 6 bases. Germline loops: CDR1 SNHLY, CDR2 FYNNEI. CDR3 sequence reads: CASSEMGEQYF. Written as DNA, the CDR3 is TGTGCCAGCAGTGAAATGGGGGAGCAGTACTTC.

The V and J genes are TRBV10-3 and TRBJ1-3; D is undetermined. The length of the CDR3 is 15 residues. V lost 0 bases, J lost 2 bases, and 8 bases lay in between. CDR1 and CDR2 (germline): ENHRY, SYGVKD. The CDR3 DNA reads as TGTGCCATCAGTGAGTCACGGGGTACTGGAAACACCATATATTTT. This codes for CAISESRGTGNTIYF.

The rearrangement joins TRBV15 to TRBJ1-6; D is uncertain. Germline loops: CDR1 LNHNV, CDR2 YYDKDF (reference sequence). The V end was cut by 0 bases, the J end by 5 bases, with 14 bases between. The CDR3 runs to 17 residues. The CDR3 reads CATSRDIPKRDNSPLHF. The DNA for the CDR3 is TGTGCCACCAGCAGAGATATTCCCAAGCGGGATAATTCACCCCTCCACTTT.

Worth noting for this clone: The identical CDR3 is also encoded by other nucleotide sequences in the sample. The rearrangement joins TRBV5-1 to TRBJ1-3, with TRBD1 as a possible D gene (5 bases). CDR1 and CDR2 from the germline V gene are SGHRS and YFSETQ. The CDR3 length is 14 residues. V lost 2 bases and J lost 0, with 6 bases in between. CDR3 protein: CASSLGVSGNTIYF. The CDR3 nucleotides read TGCGCCAGCAGCTTAGGGGTCTCTGGAAACACCATATATTTT.

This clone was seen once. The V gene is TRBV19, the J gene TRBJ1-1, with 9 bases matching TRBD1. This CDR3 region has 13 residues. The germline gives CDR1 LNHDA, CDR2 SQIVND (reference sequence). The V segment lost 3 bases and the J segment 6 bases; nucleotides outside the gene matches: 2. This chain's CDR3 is CASSIRTGAEAFF. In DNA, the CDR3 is TGTGCCAGTAGTATCCGGACAGGGGCTGAAGCTTTCTTT. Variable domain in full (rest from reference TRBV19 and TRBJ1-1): DGGITQSPKYLFRKEGQNVTLSCEQNLNHDAMYWYRQDPGQGLRLIYYSQIVNDFQKGDIAEGYSVSREKKESFPLTVTSAQKNPTAFYLCASSIRTGAEAFFGQGTRLTVV.

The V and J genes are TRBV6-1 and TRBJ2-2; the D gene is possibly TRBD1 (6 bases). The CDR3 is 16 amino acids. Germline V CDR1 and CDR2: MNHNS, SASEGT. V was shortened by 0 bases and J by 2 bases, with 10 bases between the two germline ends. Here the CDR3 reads CASSEAYRANTGELFF. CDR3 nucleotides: TGTGCCAGCAGTGAAGCCTACAGGGCAAACACCGGGGAGCTGTTTTTT.

The CDR3 region has the DNA TGTGCCAGCAGTGAATTGTTCCCTCCCGAGCAGTACTTC. As protein: CASSELFPPEQYF. The chain carries TRBV6-5 and TRBJ2-7; D gene unclear. With 5 bases removed from V and 6 bases from J, the gap between germline ends came to 14 bases. From germline, CDR1 is MNHEY and CDR2 SVGAGI. The CDR3 spans 13 residues.

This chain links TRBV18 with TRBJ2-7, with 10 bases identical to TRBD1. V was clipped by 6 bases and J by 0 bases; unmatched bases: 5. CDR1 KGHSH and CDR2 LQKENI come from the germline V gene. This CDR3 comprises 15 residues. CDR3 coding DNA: TGTGCCAGCTCCCGGGGACAGGGGAGCTCCTACGAGCAGTACTTC. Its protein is CASSRGQGSSYEQYF. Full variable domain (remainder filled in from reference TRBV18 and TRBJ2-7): NAGVMQNPRHLVRRRGQEARLRCSPMKGHSHVYWYRQLPEEGLKFMVYLQKENIIDESGMPKERFSAEFPKEGPSILRIQQVVRGDSAAYFCASSRGQGSSYEQYFGPGTRLTVT.

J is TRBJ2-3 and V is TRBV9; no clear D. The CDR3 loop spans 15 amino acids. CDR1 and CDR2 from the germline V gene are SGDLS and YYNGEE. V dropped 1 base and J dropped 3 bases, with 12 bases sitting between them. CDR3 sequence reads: CASSVQLGRTDTQYF. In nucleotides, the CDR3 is TGTGCCAGCAGCGTACAGCTCGGACGGACAGATACGCAGTATTTT.

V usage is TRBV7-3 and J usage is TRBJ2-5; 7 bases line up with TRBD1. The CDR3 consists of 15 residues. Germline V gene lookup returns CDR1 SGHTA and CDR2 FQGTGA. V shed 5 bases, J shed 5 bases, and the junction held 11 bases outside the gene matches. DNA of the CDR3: TGTGCCAGCAGCCCCGGGACAGACTGGGGGGAGACCCAGTACTTC. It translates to CASSPGTDWGETQYF.